The 13 T cell receptor beta chains reported below all come from one sample, sequenced in a study of T cell responses to AZD1222 COVID-19 vaccine. This table comes from immunoSEQ multiplex PCR, and its TCRdb copy is limited to in-frame clones, with some not included. This sample has some 100,000 clones, with 88% found just once. This sample comprised peripheral blood, obtained 28 days after the second AZD1222 dose. The source is an adult who received the AZD1222 COVID-19 vaccine.

V and J are TRBV2 and TRBJ2-7; no clear D. The germline gives CDR1 SNHLY, CDR2 FYNNEI. Deletions cut 7 bases from V and 3 bases from J, with 10 bases between. The CDR3 has 12 residues. The CDR3 nucleotides read TGTGCCAGCACTTCCGGACGCTACGAGCAGTACTTC. Translation gives CASTSGRYEQYF.

The chain uses TRBV12-5 and TRBJ1-3; D may be TRBD1 (6 bases). Trimming cost V 3 bases and J 0 bases, with 18 bases left between them. CDR3 length: 18 amino acids. CDR1 is LGHNT, CDR2 FRNRAP, per germline. The CDR3 region has the DNA TGTGCTAGTGGTTTCCCCGAGGGGGGGCCATCCTCTGGAAACACCATATATTTT. Translating it yields CASGFPEGGPSSGNTIYF.

The V call is TRBV21-1, the J call TRBJ2-7; the listed D gene, TRBD1, was not tested against the DNA. TRBV21-1 is assigned pseudogene status. The length of the CDR3 is 15 residues. Written as DNA, the CDR3 is TGTGCCAGCCCCCAAGGGGGGACAGCATCTCGGGAGCAGTACTTC. Its translation is CASPQGGTASREQYF.

The V gene is TRBV7-9, the J gene TRBJ1-2, with D unresolved. The V and J ends lost 4 bases and 0 bases respectively, with 15 bases between them. The CDR3 extends over 16 amino acids. The germline CDR1 and CDR2 sequences are SEHNR and FQNEAQ (reference sequence). The CDR3 nucleotides read TGTGCCAGCAGCTCCCCCGGGATAAAAGCTAACTATGGCTACACCTTC. Protein: CASSSPGIKANYGYTF.

The V and J genes are TRBV14 and TRBJ1-2, with 8 bases fitting TRBD1. With 3 bases clipped from V and 6 bases from J, the junction kept 6 bases outside the gene matches. CDR1 and CDR2 (germline): SGHDN, FVKESK. CDR3 size: 14 residues. The CDR3: CASSHWTGTNGYTF. CDR3 DNA: TGTGCCAGCAGCCACTGGACAGGGACGAATGGCTACACCTTC. The whole variable domain, filled in from reference TRBV14 and TRBJ1-2, reads EAGVTQFPSHSVIEKGQTVTLRCDPISGHDNLYWYRRVMGKEIKFLLHFVKESKQDESGMPNNRFLAERTGGTYSTLKVQPAELEDSGVYFCASSHWTGTNGYTFGSGTRLTVV.

The J gene is TRBJ2-3, the V gene TRBV18, with D perhaps matching TRBD1 (5 bases). CDR3 size: 15 residues. CDR1 and CDR2 from the germline V gene are KGHSH and LQKENI. The V end lost 1 base, the J end lost 1 base, and 9 bases lay between the germline ends. For the CDR3, the DNA is TGTGCCAGCTCACCACGACAGACGCGCACAGATACGCAGTATTTT. Translated, it gives CASSPRQTRTDTQYF. Filled out from reference TRBV18 and TRBJ2-3, the complete variable domain reads NAGVMQNPRHLVRRRGQEARLRCSPMKGHSHVYWYRQLPEEGLKFMVYLQKENIIDESGMPKERFSAEFPKEGPSILRIQQVVRGDSAAYFCASSPRQTRTDTQYFGPGTRLTVL.

This chain connects TRBV3-1 (or the pseudogene TRBV3-2) to TRBJ2-7, with TRBD2 matching over 12 bases. Per the germline V gene, CDR1 is LGHDT and CDR2 is YNNKEL (reference sequence). The CDR3 loop spans 17 amino acids. Trimming removed 3 bases from V and 4 bases from J; junction bases left unmatched: 10. The CDR3 bases are TGTGCCAGCAGCCACCCGACTAGCGGGAGAATTATGTACGAGCAGTACTTC. It encodes CASSHPTSGRIMYEQYF.

The chain uses TRBV4-3 and TRBJ1-2, with 9 bases that match TRBD1. V lost 2 bases to trimming and J lost 6 bases; unmatched junction nucleotides: 7. The CDR3 is 15 amino acids. Germline V CDR1 and CDR2: LGHNA, YSLEER. The CDR3 nucleotides read TGCGCCAGCAGCCAATTGGGACAGGGATGGGATGGCTACACCTTC. This codes for CASSQLGQGWDGYTF.

This chain uses TRBV5-6 with TRBJ1-3, with D possibly TRBD1 on 5 matching bases. Trimming cost V 2 bases and J 0 bases, with 15 bases left between them. Germline CDR1 and CDR2: SGHDT and YYEEEE. CDR3 length: 17 residues. For the CDR3, the DNA is TGTGCCAGCAGCTTCCGACAGTTTTTCCACTCTGGAAACACCATATATTTT. Protein sequence: CASSFRQFFHSGNTIYF.

The chain employs TRBV7-3 and TRBJ2-1, with D unresolved. Germline V CDR1 and CDR2: SGHTA, FQGTGA. V lost 1 base, J lost 4 bases, and 8 bases lay in between. This CDR3 contains 14 residues. CDR3 bases: TGTGCCAGCAGCTTAAGGGGTCGGTACAATGAGCAGTTCTTC. Amino acids: CASSLRGRYNEQFF.

This chain joins TRBV5-6 and TRBJ2-3, with 12 bases matching TRBD2. With 0 bases clipped from V and 4 bases from J, the junction kept 9 bases outside the gene matches. Germline CDR1 and CDR2: SGHDT and YYEEEE. The CDR3 is made up of 18 amino acids. CDR3 protein: CASSLGSLAGGPADTQYF. As DNA, the CDR3 is TGTGCCAGCAGCTTGGGGTCGCTAGCGGGGGGGCCGGCAGATACGCAGTATTTT.

This clone appeared once. The CDR3 sequence is CASSPTSRGGRNEQFF. For the CDR3, the DNA is TGTGCCAGCAGCCCGACCTCCCGGGGGGGCCGGAATGAGCAGTTCTTC. The chain joins TRBV7-8 to TRBJ2-1; TRBD2 matches at 8 bases. From germline, CDR1 is SGHVS and CDR2 FQNEAQ. V trimming: 5 bases; J trimming: 7 bases; junction bases outside the gene matches: 13. The CDR3 is 16 residues long.

The chain has TRBV4-1 and TRBJ1-1; D ambiguous. This CDR3 comprises 13 residues. The ends were cut back, 4 bases at V and 2 bases at J, with 8 bases in the middle. Germline CDR1 reads MGHRA; CDR2 reads YSYEKL. CDR3 in amino acids: CASSPSSNTEAFF. The CDR3 DNA reads TGCGCCAGCAGCCCTTCGAGTAACACTGAAGCTTTCTTT.